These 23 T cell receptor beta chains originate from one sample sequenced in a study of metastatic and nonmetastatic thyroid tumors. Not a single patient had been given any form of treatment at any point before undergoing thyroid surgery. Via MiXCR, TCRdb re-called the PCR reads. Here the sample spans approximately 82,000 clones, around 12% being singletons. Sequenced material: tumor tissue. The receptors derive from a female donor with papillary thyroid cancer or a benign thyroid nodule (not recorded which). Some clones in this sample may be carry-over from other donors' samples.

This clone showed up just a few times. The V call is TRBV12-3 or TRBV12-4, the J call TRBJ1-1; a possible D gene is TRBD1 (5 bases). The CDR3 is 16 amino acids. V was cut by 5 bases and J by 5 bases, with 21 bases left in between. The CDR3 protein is CASSRRLVGGRTEAFF. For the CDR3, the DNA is TGTGCCAGCAGTCGACGCCTCGTGGGGGGAAGGACTGAAGCTTTCTTT.

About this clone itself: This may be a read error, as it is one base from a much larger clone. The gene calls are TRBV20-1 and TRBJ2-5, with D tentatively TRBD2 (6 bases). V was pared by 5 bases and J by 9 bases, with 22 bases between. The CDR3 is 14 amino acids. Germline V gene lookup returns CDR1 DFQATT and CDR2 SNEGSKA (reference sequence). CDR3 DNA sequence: TGCAGTGCTCACGGGAGTTTGGGAATGGAGGCCCAGTACTTC. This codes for CSAHGSLGMEAQYF.

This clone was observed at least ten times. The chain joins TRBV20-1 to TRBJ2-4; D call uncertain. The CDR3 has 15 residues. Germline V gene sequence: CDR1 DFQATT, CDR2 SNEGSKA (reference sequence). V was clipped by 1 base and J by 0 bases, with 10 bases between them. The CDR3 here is CSARVETLAKNIQYF. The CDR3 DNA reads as TGCAGTGCTAGAGTCGAGACGTTAGCCAAAAACATTCAGTACTTC.

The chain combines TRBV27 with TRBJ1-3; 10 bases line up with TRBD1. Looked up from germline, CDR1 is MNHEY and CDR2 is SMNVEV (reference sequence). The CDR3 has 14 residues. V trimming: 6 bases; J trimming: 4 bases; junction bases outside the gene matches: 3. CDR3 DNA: TGTGCCAGCAGCCTGACAGGGGGCGGAAACACCATATATTTT. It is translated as CASSLTGGGNTIYF.

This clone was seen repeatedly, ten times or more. The CDR3 sequence is CAISGSEGTTDTQYF. In DNA, the CDR3 is TGTGCCATCAGTGGGTCCGAGGGGACCACAGATACGCAGTATTTT. The chain couples TRBV10-3 to TRBJ2-3; D may correspond to TRBD1 or TRBD2 (5 bases each). The V and J ends lost 4 bases and 2 bases respectively, with 13 bases between them. Germline V lookup: CDR1 ENHRY, CDR2 SYGVKD. The CDR3 covers 15 residues.

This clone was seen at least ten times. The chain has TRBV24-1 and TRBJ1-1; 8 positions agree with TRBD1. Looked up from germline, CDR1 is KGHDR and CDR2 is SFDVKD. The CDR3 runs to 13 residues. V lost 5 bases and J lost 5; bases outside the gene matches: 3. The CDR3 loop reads CATSAGGGTEAFF. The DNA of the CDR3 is TGTGCCACCAGTGCAGGGGGCGGGACTGAAGCTTTCTTT.

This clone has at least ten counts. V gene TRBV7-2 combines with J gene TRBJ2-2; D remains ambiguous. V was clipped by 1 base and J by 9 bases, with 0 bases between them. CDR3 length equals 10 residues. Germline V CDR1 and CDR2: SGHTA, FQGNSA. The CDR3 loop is CASSLGELFF. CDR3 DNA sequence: TGTGCCAGCAGCTTAGGGGAGCTGTTTTTT.

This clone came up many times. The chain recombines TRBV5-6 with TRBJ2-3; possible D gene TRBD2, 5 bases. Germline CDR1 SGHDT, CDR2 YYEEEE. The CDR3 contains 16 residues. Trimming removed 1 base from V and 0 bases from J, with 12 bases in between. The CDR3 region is CASSLRWEPSTDTQYF. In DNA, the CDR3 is TGTGCCAGCAGCTTGAGGTGGGAGCCTAGCACAGATACGCAGTATTTT.

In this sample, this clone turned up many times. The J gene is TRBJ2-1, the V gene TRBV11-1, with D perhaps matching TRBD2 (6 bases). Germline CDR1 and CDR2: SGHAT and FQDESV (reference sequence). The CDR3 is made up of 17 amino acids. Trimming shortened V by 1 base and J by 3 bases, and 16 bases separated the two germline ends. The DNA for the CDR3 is TGTGCCAGCAGCTTAGTTGTTCGGGAGCCTTACTACAATGAGCAGTTCTTC. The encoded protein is CASSLVVREPYYNEQFF. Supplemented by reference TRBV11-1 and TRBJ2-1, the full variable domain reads EAEVAQSPRYKITEKSQAVAFWCDPISGHATLYWYRQILGQGPELLVQFQDESVVDDSQLPKDRFSAERLKGVDSTLKIQPAELGDSAMYLCASSLVVREPYYNEQFFGPGTRLTVL.

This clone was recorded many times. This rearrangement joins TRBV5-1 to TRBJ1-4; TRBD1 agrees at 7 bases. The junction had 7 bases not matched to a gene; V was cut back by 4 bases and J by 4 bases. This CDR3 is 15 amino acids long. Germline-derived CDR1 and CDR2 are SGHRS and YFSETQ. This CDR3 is CASSRMGQINEKLFF. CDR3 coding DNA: TGCGCCAGCAGCCGTATGGGACAGATTAATGAAAAACTGTTTTTT. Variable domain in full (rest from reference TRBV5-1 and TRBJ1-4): KAGVTQTPRYLIKTRGQQVTLSCSPISGHRSVSWYQQTPGQGLQFLFEYFSETQRNKGNFPGRFSGRQFSNSRSEMNVSTLELGDSALYLCASSRMGQINEKLFFGSGTQLSVL.

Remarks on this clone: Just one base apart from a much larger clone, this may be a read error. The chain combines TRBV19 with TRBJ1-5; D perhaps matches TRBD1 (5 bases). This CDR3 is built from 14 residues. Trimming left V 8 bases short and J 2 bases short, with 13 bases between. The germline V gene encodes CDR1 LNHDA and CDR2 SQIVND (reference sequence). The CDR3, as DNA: TGTGCCAGTGGGTGGGGGTATGGCAATCAGCCCCAGCATTTT. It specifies CASGWGYGNQPQHF.

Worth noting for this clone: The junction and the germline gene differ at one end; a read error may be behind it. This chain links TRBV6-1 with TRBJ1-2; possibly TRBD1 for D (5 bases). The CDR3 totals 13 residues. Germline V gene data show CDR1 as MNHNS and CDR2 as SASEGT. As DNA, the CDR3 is TGTGCCAGCAGTCTCAGGGTTAGCTATGTCTACACCTTC. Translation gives CASSLRVSYVYTF.

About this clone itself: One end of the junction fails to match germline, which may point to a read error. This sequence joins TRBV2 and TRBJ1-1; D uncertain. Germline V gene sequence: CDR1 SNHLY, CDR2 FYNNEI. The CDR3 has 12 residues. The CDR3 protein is CANSVEASEAFF. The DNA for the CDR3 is TGTGCCAACAGTGTGGAGGCATCTGAAGCTTTCTTT.

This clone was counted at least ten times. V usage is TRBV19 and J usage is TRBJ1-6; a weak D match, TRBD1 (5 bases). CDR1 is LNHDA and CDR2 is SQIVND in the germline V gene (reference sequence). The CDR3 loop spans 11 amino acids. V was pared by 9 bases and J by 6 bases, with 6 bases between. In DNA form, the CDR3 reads TGTGCCAGGCAGGGTAATTCACCCCTCCACTTT. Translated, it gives CARQGNSPLHF.

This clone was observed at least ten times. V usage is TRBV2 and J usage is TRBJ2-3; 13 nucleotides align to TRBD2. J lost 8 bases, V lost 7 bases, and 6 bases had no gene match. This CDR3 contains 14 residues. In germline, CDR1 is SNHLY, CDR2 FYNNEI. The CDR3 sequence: CASTGTSGIGTQYF. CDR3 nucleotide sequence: TGTGCCAGCACCGGGACTAGCGGGATTGGTACGCAGTATTTT.

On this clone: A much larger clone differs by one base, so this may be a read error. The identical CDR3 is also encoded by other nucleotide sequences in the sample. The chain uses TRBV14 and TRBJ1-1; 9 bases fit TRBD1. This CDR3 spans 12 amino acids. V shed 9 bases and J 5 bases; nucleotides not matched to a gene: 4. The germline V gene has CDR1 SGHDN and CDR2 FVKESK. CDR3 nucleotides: TGTGCCAGTAAGGACAGGGGAACTGAAGCTTTCTTT. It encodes CASKDRGTEAFF.

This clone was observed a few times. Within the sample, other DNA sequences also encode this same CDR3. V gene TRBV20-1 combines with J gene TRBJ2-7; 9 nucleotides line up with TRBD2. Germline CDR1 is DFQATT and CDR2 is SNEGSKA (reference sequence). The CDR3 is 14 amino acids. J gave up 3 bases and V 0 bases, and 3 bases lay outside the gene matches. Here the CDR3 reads CSARELAGYYEQYF. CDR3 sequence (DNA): TGCAGTGCTAGAGAACTAGCGGGCTACTACGAGCAGTACTTC.

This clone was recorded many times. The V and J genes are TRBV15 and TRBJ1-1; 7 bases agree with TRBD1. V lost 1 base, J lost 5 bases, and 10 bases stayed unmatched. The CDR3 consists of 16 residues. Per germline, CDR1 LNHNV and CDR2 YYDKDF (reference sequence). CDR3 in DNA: TGTGCCACCAGCAGAGCCAGGGGGGGGGGGAAAACTGAAGCTTTCTTT. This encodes CATSRARGGGKTEAFF. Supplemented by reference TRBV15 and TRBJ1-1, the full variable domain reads DAMVIQNPRYQVTQFGKPVTLSCSQTLNHNVMYWYQQKSSQAPKLLFHYYDKDFNNEADTPDNFQSRRPNTSFCFLDIRSPGLGDTAMYLCATSRARGGGKTEAFFGQGTRLTVV.

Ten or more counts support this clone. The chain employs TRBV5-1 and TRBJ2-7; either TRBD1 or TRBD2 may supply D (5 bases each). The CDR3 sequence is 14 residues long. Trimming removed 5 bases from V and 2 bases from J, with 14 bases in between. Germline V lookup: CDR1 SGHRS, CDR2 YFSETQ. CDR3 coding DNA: TGCGCCAGCAGAGACCCGACAGCGGCCTACGAGCAGTACTTC. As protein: CASRDPTAAYEQYF.

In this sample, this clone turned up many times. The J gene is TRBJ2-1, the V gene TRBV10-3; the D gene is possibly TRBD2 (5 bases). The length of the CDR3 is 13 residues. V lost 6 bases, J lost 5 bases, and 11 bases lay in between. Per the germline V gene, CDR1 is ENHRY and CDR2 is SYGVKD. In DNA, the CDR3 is TGTGCCATCAGGACCCCCGGGGACAATGAGCAGTTCTTC. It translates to CAIRTPGDNEQFF.

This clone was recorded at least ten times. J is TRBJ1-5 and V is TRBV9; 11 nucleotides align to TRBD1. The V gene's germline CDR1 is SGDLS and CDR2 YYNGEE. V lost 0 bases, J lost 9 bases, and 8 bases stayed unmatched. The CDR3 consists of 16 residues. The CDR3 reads CASSVARGQGVRPQHF. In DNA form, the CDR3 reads TGTGCCAGCAGCGTAGCTAGGGGACAGGGGGTTAGGCCCCAGCATTTT.

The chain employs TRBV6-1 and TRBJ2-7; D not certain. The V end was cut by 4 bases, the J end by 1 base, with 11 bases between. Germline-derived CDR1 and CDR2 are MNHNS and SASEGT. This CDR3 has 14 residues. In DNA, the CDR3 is TGTGCCAGCAGTGTCGCACTGGAGTCCTACGAGCAGTACTTC. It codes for CASSVALESYEQYF.

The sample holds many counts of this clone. The CDR3 coding sequence is TGCGCCAGCAGTGAGCTACTAGCGAACTACGAGCAGTACTTC. Its translation: CASSELLANYEQYF. The V gene is TRBV10-2, the J gene TRBJ2-7; the match to TRBD2 covers 7 bases. The ends lost 2 bases at V and 3 bases at J; junction bases unmatched: 4. Germline-derived CDR1 and CDR2 are WSHSY and SAAADI. This CDR3 contains 14 residues.